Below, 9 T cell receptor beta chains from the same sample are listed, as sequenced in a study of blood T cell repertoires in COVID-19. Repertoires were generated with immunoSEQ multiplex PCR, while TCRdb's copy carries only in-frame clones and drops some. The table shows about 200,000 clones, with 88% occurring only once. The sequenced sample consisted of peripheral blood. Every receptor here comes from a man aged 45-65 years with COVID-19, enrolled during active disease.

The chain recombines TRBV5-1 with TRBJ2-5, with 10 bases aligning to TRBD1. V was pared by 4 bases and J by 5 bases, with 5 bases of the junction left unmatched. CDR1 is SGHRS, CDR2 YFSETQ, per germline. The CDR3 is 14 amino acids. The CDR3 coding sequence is TGCGCCAGCAGCCCGGGACAGGGGCGGGAGACCCAGTACTTC. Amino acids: CASSPGQGRETQYF.

The DNA of the CDR3 is TGTGCCATCAGCGGCAGGGACACTGAAGCTTTCTTT. It specifies CAISGRDTEAFF. J is TRBJ1-1 and V is TRBV10-3; maybe TRBD1 (5 bases). V lost 6 bases to trimming and J lost 3 bases, with 8 bases between them. Per germline, CDR1 ENHRY and CDR2 SYGVKD. The CDR3 covers 12 residues.

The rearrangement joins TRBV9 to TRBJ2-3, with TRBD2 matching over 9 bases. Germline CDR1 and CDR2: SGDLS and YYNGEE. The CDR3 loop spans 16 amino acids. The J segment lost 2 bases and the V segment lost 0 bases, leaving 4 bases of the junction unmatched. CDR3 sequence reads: CASSVASGAYTDTQYF. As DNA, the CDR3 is TGTGCCAGCAGCGTAGCTAGCGGGGCGTACACAGATACGCAGTATTTT.

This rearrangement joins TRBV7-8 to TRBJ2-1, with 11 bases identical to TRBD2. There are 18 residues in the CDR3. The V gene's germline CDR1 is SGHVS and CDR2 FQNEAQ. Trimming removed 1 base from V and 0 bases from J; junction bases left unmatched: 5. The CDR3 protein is CASSLVAGGPSSYNEQFF. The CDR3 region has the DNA TGTGCCAGCAGCTTAGTAGCGGGGGGGCCAAGCTCCTACAATGAGCAGTTCTTC.

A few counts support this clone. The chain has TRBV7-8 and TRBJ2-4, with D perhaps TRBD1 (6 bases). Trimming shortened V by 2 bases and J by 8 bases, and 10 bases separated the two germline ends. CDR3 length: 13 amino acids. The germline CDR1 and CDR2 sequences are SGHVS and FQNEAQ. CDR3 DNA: TGTGCCAGCAGCTTAAGAGAGGGGGACATTCAGTACTTC. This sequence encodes CASSLREGDIQYF. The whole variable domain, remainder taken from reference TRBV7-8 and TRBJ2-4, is GAGVSQSPRYKVAKRGQDVALRCDPISGHVSLFWYQQALGQGPEFLTYFQNEAQLDKSGLPSDRFFAERPEGSVSTLKIQRTQQEDSAVYLCASSLREGDIQYFGAGTRLSVL.

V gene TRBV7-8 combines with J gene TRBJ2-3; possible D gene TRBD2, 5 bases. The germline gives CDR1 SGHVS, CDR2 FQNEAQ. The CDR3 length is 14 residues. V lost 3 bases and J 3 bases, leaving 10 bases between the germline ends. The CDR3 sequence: CASSFVGSTDTQYF. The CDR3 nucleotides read TGTGCCAGCAGCTTTGTTGGGAGTACAGATACGCAGTATTTT.

In DNA form, the CDR3 reads TGTGCCAGCAGAGGGAGGGGGTTCACCGGGGAGCTGTTTTTT. Its translation is CASRGRGFTGELFF. This chain uses TRBV7-8 with TRBJ2-2, with TRBD2 as a possible D gene (7 bases). With 6 bases removed from V and 4 bases from J, the gap between germline ends came to 12 bases. The CDR3 runs 14 residues. Looked up from germline, CDR1 is SGHVS and CDR2 is FQNEAQ.

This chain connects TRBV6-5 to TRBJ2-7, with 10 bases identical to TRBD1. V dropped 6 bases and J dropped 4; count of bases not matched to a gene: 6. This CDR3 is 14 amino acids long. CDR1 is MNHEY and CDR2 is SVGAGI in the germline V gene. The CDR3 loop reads CASRQPGQGYEQYF. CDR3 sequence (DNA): TGTGCCAGCAGACAGCCGGGACAGGGGTACGAGCAGTACTTC.

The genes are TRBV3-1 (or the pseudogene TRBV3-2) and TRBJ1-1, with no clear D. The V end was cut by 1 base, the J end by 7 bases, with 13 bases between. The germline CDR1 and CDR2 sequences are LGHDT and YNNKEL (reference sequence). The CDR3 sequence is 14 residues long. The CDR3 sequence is CASSQASVGFEAFF. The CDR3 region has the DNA TGTGCCAGCAGCCAAGCTTCGGTTGGTTTTGAAGCTTTCTTT.